The sequence of this T cell receptor (beta chain) was determined in a study of tumor and adjacent non-tumor tissue in lung cancer (dated by TCRdb to the late 2010s). Broadly, across the study: By cancer type, the cohort comprised 12 to 13 adenocarcinoma patients, a couple of squamous cell carcinoma patients and 1 small cell lung cancer patient. Ages among the roughly 15 patients ranged from about 31 to 80 years, there were roughly 10 men and 5 women, and disease was at TNM stage I to III. In total, sequencing yielded approximately 130,000,000 productive TCRbeta reads, which works out to an average of approximately 4 million reads per sample. The study compared bulk TCRbeta repertoires from lung tumor tissue and matched distant non-tumor lung tissue of over 13 lung cancer patients. TCRbeta CDR3 sequencing was performed on around 30 paired specimens, with one tumor sample and one normal lung sample collected per patient. General conclusions and limits of the study: Tumor tissue showed significantly greater TCR diversity (inverse Simpson) than normal lung tissue (about 400 vs 180, P = 0.0075, Mann-Whitney U test). TCR diversity was significantly higher in younger patients, and higher tumor TCR diversity was associated with shorter overall and disease-free survival. With only roughly 14 patients in the cohort, the authors noted that larger samples and more detailed clinical data are needed. The top 100 clones made up a significantly larger cumulative share of the repertoire in normal lung than in tumor tissue. Neither the sequencing platform nor unique molecular identifiers are mentioned in the methods. Peripheral blood was not sequenced, so blood TCRbeta repertoires in these lung cancer patients were not examined.

In this sample, this clonotype turned up once. Its antigen has not been determined. Per-base quality was not reported, and no clone a single base away is much larger than it. Evidence from a single read is weak. CDR1 SQVTM and CDR2 ANQGSEA are derived from the germline V gene. V and J are truncated by 8 bases and 13 bases respectively, leaving an intervening sequence of 21 bases. Spanning cysteine to phenylalanine, the CDR3 consists of 13 amino acids. This entry keeps only the CDR3 DNA: 39 bases, framed from base 1. RNA was extracted from bulk unsorted tissue and checked for quality with a NanoDrop ND-1000 and an Agilent 2100. Distant non-tumor tissue taken more than 3 cm from the tumor edge was used as the normal lung sample. The donors were newly diagnosed lung cancer patients admitted for thoracic surgery in China from August to November 2014 who had not received prior chemotherapy. Patients with previous radiotherapy or chemotherapy, or with another concurrent cancer, were excluded from the study. Surgical tissue pieces of about 1-2.1 cm3 were preserved in RNAlater solution and were kept at -80 degrees C until use.

Libraries came from multiplex PCR. The sequencer listed for this sample is Illumina HiSeq 2500. TCRbeta libraries were built by three rounds of nested PCR using primers (Table S4), following protocols modified from ARM-PCR. Before sequencing, PCR products of 200-500 bp were excised from the gel and purified with the QIAquick gel extraction kit. The paper's data handling went like this. Reads were cleaned with Trimmomatic, merged with FLASH into complete CDR3 sequences, and assigned to V(D)J germline segments with MiTCR. Clonal diversity was computed as the inverse Simpson's index with VDJtools. In-frame sequences without a premature stop codon were defined as productive reads. The public reads were run again by TCRdb, first through fastp at Q25 and then through MiXCR, and only productive beta chains were kept. Duplicate CDR3 protein sequences are folded into a single record with the most common DNA and genes. TCRdb assigned the V and J calls; the authors' analysis was not used. The sample table records 90,000 to 100,000 distinct CDR3 sequences; 80% of these occur just once. Around 30% of the sample goes to the ten largest clones.

This receptor chain uses TRBV29-1 and TRBJ2-6; the D region possibly corresponds to TRBD1 (5 bases align). The TCR sequence derives from a man aged 55 to 70 with small cell lung cancer. Sample: distant non-tumor lung tissue. The CDR3 loop reads CSTDISGANVLTF. The nucleotide sequence reads as follows: TGCAGCACCGACATCTCTGGGGCTAATGTCCTGACTTTC. Outside the CDR3, residues come from the reference TRBV29-1 and TRBJ2-6 proteins, so the full variable domain is: SAVISQKPSRDICQRGTSLTIQCQVDSQVTMMFWYRQQPGQSLTLIATANQGSEATYESGFVIDKFPISRPNLTFSTLTVSNMSPEDSSIYLCSTDISGANVLTFGAGSRLTVL.